What follows is one TCR beta chain and its context. This clone appeared a few times. Its antigen remains unidentified. Base qualities are not recorded, but no much larger clone differs from it by a single base. Inclusive of the bounding cysteine and phenylalanine, the CDR3 is 14 residues long. Only the CDR3 part of the read is kept: 42 bases, read in frame from the first base. V loses 5 bases, J loses 4 bases, and the germline ends lie 15 bases apart. CDR1 and CDR2, per the germline V gene, are SGHRS and YFSETQ. These data belong to a study of beta chain features in type 1 diabetes (dated by TCRdb to between 2017 and 2018). About the study as a whole: Patients and healthy donors did not differ in mean age, gender distribution, total cell number or subset yield. Across all samples, about 110 million sorted cells were examined, and cell number per subset correlated strongly with RNA yield. In the study, recently diagnosed type 1 diabetes patients and matched healthy donors were compared on the TCRB repertoires of their sorted circulating CD4+ T cell subsets. Whereas all 28 donors provided naive and central memory subsets, regulatory and stem cell-like memory subsets were isolated from just 8 patients and about eight healthy donors. General findings and caveats noted by the study authors: Naive, central memory and regulatory TCRB repertoires appeared to be more alike among patients than among healthy donors. Only small numbers of individuals were included in the HLA sub-analyses, which left unresolved whether HLA type had any influence on TCRB rearrangement. Sequencing cDNA rather than genomic DNA could over-represent highly expressing activated cells, although activation and CD3 levels did not differ between groups. A moderate but significant shortening of TCRB CDR3 length was observed in type 1 diabetes patients in all four CD4+ subsets. PCR may preferentially amplify shorter templates, but because patient and control samples were amplified and corrected together, any resulting skew would affect both groups equally. At VDJ recombination sites, type 1 diabetes patients had fewer insertions and more deleted nucleotides, which implies abnormalities in thymic rearrangement.

The High Capacity cDNA Reverse Transcription Kit was used to reverse transcribe all of the isolated RNA, meaning that expressed TCRB transcripts were what got sequenced. Deep immunoSEQ sequencing was performed on naive, central memory and regulatory T cell samples, with an average of roughly 4 million total reads per sample. Sorted cells were lysed in RLT buffer and RNA was extracted with DNase-treated RNeasy Micro or Mini kits, depending on cell number. Each cell subset was processed on its own to prevent cross-contamination, while patient and healthy donor samples were processed together. The immunoSEQ multiplex PCR was used to amplify TCRB sequences from cDNA, yielding 87-bp fragments that span the CDR3 region. Sequencing of the amplicons was done on the Illumina HiSeq platform. The published analysis was carried out like this. PCR bias was corrected computationally using synthetic template baselines, and reads within Hamming distance 2 were collapsed, with unmergeable singletons discarded. By aligning reads against IMGT, V, D and J genes, CDR3 length, and insertions or deletions at six rearrangement sites were assigned. Within each subset, clonotype counts were normalized to sorted cell number, after which true diversity and Gini coefficients were computed with the tcR R package. The overlap coefficient, calculated on TCRB nucleotide sequences, was used to measure repertoire sharing. Out-of-frame TCRB sequences from naive cells were analyzed as a proxy for the pre-selection repertoire. In its TCRdb copy, this immuneACCESS table keeps in-frame sequences only and misses some clones. Where compared with another copy, unresolved V genes explain less than half of these, and the others have no known cause. The DNA gave D and trimming, while V, J and clone size come from that table. This sample lists hundreds of thousands of clones; roughly an eighth were detected once. The ten largest clones represent approximately 0.043% of the sample.

Each donor gave one peripheral blood draw, averaging approximately 120 mL, which was collected into heparinised tubes. A BD FACSAria II was used to sort naive, central memory, regulatory and stem cell-like memory CD4+ T cells with a panel that included CD45RO, CCR7, CD25, CD127, CD95 and CD27. All sorted populations exceeded 95% purity. PBMCs were isolated immediately by Lymphoprep density gradient centrifugation and stained directly without culture. So that batch effects would be minimized, each experiment stained and sorted samples in pairs, pairing one healthy donor with one patient. The source of this sequence is a man aged 18 to 35 with type 1 diabetes. Recombination joined TRBV5-1 with TRBJ1-2; possibly the D gene is TRBD1, per 5 matching bases. Sample: naive CD4+ T cells from blood. Per the publication, the cell subset or site label means: true naive CD4+ T cells. The nucleotides read TGCGCCAGCAGTCAGGGATTACAAGGCTATGGCTACACCTTC. This encodes CASSQGLQGYGYTF.